These 10 T cell receptor beta chains originate from one sample sequenced in a study of T cell repertoires in cytomegalovirus infection. From the reads, TCRdb called clonotypes with MiXCR, one entry per CDR3 protein. The sample has fewer than 700,000 distinct CDR3 sequences, approximately 25% seen once; the top ten hold less than 10%. Sequencing input: CD8+ T cells from PBMCs. These receptors were obtained from a human donor in good health (CMV status not recorded). Some clones in this sample may be carry-over from other donors' samples.

A note on this clonotype: One end of the junction is discordant with germline, which a read error may explain. This chain joins TRBV12-3 or TRBV12-4 and TRBJ2-1; D is unresolved. The CDR3 covers 13 residues. CDR3 DNA: TGTGCCAGCCACCCTAGGACGGGTAATGAGCGGTTCTTC. The encoded protein is CASHPRTGNERFF.

The chain is built from TRBV7-9 and TRBJ2-2; maybe TRBD2 (6 bases). Deletions cut 10 bases from V and 1 base from J, with 19 bases between. The CDR3 has 16 amino acids. Germline CDR1 is SEHNR and CDR2 is FQNEAQ (reference sequence). CDR3 loop: CATYFLSGENTGELFF. The CDR3 nucleotides read TGTGCCACCTACTTCCTATCGGGGGAGAACACCGGGGAGCTGTTTTTT.

This sequence joins TRBV20-1 and TRBJ2-5; tentatively, D is TRBD2 (6 bases). CDR1 is DFQATT and CDR2 is SNEGSKA in the germline V gene (reference sequence). The V and J ends lost 3 bases and 0 bases respectively, with 14 bases between them. This CDR3 contains 15 residues. The CDR3 spells CSARSGRDYQETQYF. In DNA, the CDR3 is TGCAGTGCTAGGTCTGGACGGGACTACCAAGAGACCCAGTACTTC.

This chain uses TRBV14 with TRBJ2-7; D is possibly TRBD1 (5 bases). V lost 5 bases and J lost 7, with 12 bases in between. The CDR3 is 12 residues long. From germline, CDR1 is SGHDN and CDR2 FVKESK. The CDR3 reads CASSETVGEQYF. CDR3 in DNA: TGTGCCAGCAGCGAGACAGTGGGGGAGCAGTACTTC.

This clonotype was counted only a few times. The rearrangement links TRBV24-1 to TRBJ2-3; 13 bases fit TRBD2. Germline loops: CDR1 KGHDR, CDR2 SFDVKD. The CDR3 length is 16 residues. Losses at the gene ends were 3 bases for V and 4 bases for J; bases not matched to a gene: 3. CDR3 protein: CATSDRTSGGADTQYF. CDR3 coding DNA: TGTGCCACCAGTGATCGGACTAGCGGGGGTGCAGATACGCAGTATTTT.

This clonotype turned up a few times. The rearrangement links TRBV28 to TRBJ2-7; 9 nucleotides agree with TRBD1. The V and J ends lost 4 bases and 7 bases, in that order; junction bases with no gene match: 8. The CDR3 has 14 residues. CDR1 MDHEN and CDR2 SYDVKM come from the germline V gene. CDR3 protein: CASSSLQGAGEQYF. The CDR3 DNA reads TGTGCCAGCAGTTCGTTACAGGGGGCAGGGGAGCAGTACTTC.

The chain employs TRBV28 and TRBJ2-7, with no clear D. Per the germline V gene, CDR1 is MDHEN and CDR2 is SYDVKM. This CDR3 comprises 13 residues. The ends were cut back, 2 bases at V and 2 bases at J, with 7 bases in the middle. The CDR3 protein is CASSLEPTYEQYF. The DNA of the CDR3 is TGTGCCAGCAGTTTAGAGCCGACCTACGAGCAGTACTTC. The whole variable domain, remainder taken from reference TRBV28 and TRBJ2-7, is DVKVTQSSRYLVKRTGEKVFLECVQDMDHENMFWYRQDPGLGLRLIYFSYDVKMKEKGDIPEGYSVSREKKERFSLILESASTNQTSMYLCASSLEPTYEQYFGPGTRLTVT.

This clonotype occurred a few times. V gene TRBV6-6 combines with J gene TRBJ2-3; D assignment may be TRBD1 or TRBD2 (6 bases each). The CDR3 is 15 amino acids. Germline CDR1 and CDR2: MNHNY and SVGAGI (reference sequence). V lost 10 bases to trimming and J lost 3 bases, with 20 bases between them. Here the CDR3 DNA reads TGTGCCACCCGGGGGATACAGGGAGATACAGATACGCAGTATTTT. Translation: CATRGIQGDTDTQYF.

V and J are TRBV15 and TRBJ1-4, with D hard to call. The germline CDR1 and CDR2 sequences are LNHNV and YYDKDF (reference sequence). The V end lost 0 bases, the J end lost 2 bases, and 10 bases lay between the germline ends. This CDR3 contains 16 residues. The CDR3: CATSRDWGGTNEKLFF. The CDR3 nucleotides read TGTGCCACCAGCAGAGATTGGGGAGGCACTAATGAAAAACTGTTTTTT.

This clonotype was seen only a few times. The chain has TRBV7-6 and TRBJ1-1; D ambiguous. Trimming pared 6 bases from V and 1 base from J, leaving 9 bases between. The CDR3 is 13 residues long. CDR1 is SGHVS, CDR2 FNYEAQ, per germline. CDR3 nucleotide sequence: TGTGCCAGCAGATCCAGCGGGAACACTGAAGCTTTCTTT. It is translated as CASRSSGNTEAFF.